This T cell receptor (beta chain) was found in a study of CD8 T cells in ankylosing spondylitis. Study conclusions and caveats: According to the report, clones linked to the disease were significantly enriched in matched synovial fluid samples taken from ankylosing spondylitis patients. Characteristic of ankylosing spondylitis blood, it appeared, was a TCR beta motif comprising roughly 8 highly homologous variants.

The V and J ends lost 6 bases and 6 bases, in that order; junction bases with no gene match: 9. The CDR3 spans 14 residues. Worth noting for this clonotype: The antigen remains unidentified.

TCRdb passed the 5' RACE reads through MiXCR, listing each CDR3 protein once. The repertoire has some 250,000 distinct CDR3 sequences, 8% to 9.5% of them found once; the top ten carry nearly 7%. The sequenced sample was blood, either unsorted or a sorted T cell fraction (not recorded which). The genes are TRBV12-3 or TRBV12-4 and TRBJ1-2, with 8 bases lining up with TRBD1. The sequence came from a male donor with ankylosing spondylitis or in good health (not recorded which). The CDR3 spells CASRPRTGPHGYTF. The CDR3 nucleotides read TGTGCCAGCAGACCTCGGACAGGGCCCCATGGCTACACCTTC.